The entry that follows covers one T cell receptor (beta chain) sequence. No cognate antigen has been identified for it. No much larger clonotype is one base removed from it; base qualities were not supplied. These data come from a study of glioma-infiltrating T cells after dendritic cell vaccination (TCRdb year 2016). Study-level background: Of the approximately 15 glioblastoma patients in the cohort, all drawn from Phase I and II dendritic cell vaccination trials, 9 were newly diagnosed and 6 had recurrent disease. To make the vaccine, monocyte-derived dendritic cells were cultured for approximately 7 days with IL-4 and GM-CSF and then pulsed overnight with autologous tumor lysate. Survival after dendritic cell vaccination was correlated with TCR sequencing metrics, such as TIL content and the overlap between tumor and blood repertoires. In glioblastoma patients vaccinated with dendritic cells, deep sequencing of TCR beta CDR3 regions served to measure the amount of tumor-infiltrating lymphocytes and to compare repertoires between tumor and blood. Three intradermal dendritic cell vaccine injections were administered to patients at biweekly intervals in the arm below the axilla. Between about 2002 and 2013, the patients were given dendritic cell vaccination pulsed with autologous tumor lysate. Results the study describes overall, beyond this receptor: Longer time to progression and overall survival after dendritic cell vaccination were predicted by higher estimated pretreatment TIL content. No direct relationship between TCR clonality and survival was found, suggesting a diverse polyclonal response may matter. The cohort was small and heterogeneous, and full blood and tumor sets were available for few patients, with initial-recurrent tumor pairs available for even fewer patients. The response model built on TCR overlap across three groups was characterized as speculative, with prospective validation still needed.

TCRB CDR3 regions were amplified from about 2 ug genomic DNA, or all available DNA if less, using the immunoSEQ assay. The multiplex PCR employed 60 forward primers targeting TCR V beta segments and 13 reverse primers targeting J beta segments. To estimate reads per starting template, synthetic control templates were spiked into each sample at limiting dilution. The Illumina HiSeq System generated 87 bp sequencing reads. As for the original processing: PCR and sequencing errors were removed by merging closely related sequences with a nearest neighbor algorithm. TCR overlap was measured as the percentage of unique tumor TCR beta sequences that were also present in the peripheral blood of the same patient. Not all clones reach the TCRdb copy of this immuneACCESS table, which keeps in-frame sequences only. Checked studies attribute under half of the gap to unresolved V genes and leave the rest unexplained. V and J calls and clone size come straight from that table; D and trimming were deduced from the DNA. The sample table records 75,000 to 85,000 clones; around 90% of these occur just once. Approximately 2% of the sample comes from the top ten.

The time point label, as the study defines it: after dendritic cell vaccination, including at tumor progression/relapse. Selection of patients required sufficient residual fresh-frozen tumor tissue and over two years of available survival data. Molecular status otherwise varied across the glioblastoma patients, but none of them carried an isocitrate dehydrogenase mutation. PBMC were collected before vaccination, two weeks after the third vaccination, and at tumor progression if tumor progression occurred. Genomic DNA was extracted with the Qiagen DNeasy Blood extraction Kit. This sequence originates from a human donor with glioblastoma. The source was blood, collected after dendritic cell vaccination.

The CDR3 in this case is CASSQGANYGYTF. The bases read TGTGCCAGCTCACAGGGGGCTAACTATGGCTACACCTTC. The chain links TRBV18 with TRBJ1-2; perhaps TRBD1 is the D gene, with 6 bases matching. Measured from the cysteine to the phenylalanine, the CDR3 is 13 residues long. Only the CDR3 region is kept as DNA, spanning 39 bases read in frame from base 1. Trimming removed 4 bases from V and 0 bases from J, leaving 6 bases between the germline ends. CDR1 and CDR2 are read off the germline V gene as KGHSH and LQKENI. With the portions outside the CDR3 filled from the reference TRBV18 and TRBJ1-2 genes, the complete variable region becomes NAGVMQNPRHLVRRRGQEARLRCSPMKGHSHVYWYRQLPEEGLKFMVYLQKENIIDESGMPKERFSAEFPKEGPSILRIQQVVRGDSAAYFCASSQGANYGYTFGSGTRLTVV.